This T cell receptor (beta chain) was identified in a study of blood T cell repertoires in COVID-19. Study-wide background: Italy, Spain and the United States were the sources of the convalescent and acute COVID-19 samples. PBMCs, B-cell-depleted T cells, or T cells were the source of the cDNA or gDNA that made up the material.

The repertoire was sequenced with immunoSEQ multiplex PCR; TCRdb's copy has only in-frame clones and lacks some. The data show some 100,000 clones, 80% seen once. V lost 5 bases and J lost 12; bases outside the gene matches: 10. The CDR3 has 12 residues. The chain joins TRBV12-3 or TRBV12-4 to TRBJ2-7; 7 bases match TRBD2. The source of this sequence is a man aged 70-80 years with active or convalescent COVID-19. The specimen sequenced was peripheral blood. The CDR3 nucleotides read TGTGCCAGCAGTGGGGAGGGCGCTGGGCCGTACTTC. Its translation is CASSGEGAGPYF.